The present entry profiles one T cell receptor (beta chain) with its context. What it binds is not known. One junction end disagrees with the germline gene, perhaps due to a read error. Germline-derived CDR1 and CDR2 are MNHEY and SMNVEV (reference sequence). The CDR3 is made up of 14 amino acids. Amplification of TCR alpha and beta CDR3 regions from RNA used iRepertoire nested multiplex PCR. TCRdb reprocessed the multiplex PCR reads with MiXCR, giving one entry per CDR3 protein. The sample includes around 190,000 distinct CDR3 sequences, about 31% of them seen just once. These data originate in a study of glioma-infiltrating T cells. Study conclusions and caveats: Gliomas, especially low-grade, showed above-expected tissue-blood divergence; non-neoplastic patients showed below.

The sequence came from a human donor with low-grade glioma or glioblastoma, undergoing nonglioma brain surgery, or in good health (not recorded which). The specimen sequenced was glioma tissue, nonneoplastic brain tissue, or PBMCs (not recorded which). The chain has TRBV27 and TRBJ2-7; D unresolved. CDR3 nucleotide sequence: TGTGCCCGCAGTGTACCGTGGCAGCTCTACGAGCAGGACTTC. This translates into CARSVPWQLYEQDF.